This T cell receptor (beta chain) was sequenced for a study of blood T cell repertoires in COVID-19. About the research overall: From T cells, B-cell-depleted T cells, or PBMCs came the material, which was cDNA or gDNA.

The repertoire was sequenced with immunoSEQ multiplex PCR; TCRdb's copy has only in-frame clones and lacks some. The sample includes 300,000 or so clones, about 88% of them seen just once. Participant ages covered roughly 18 to 90 years across 24 US areas. Which cohort a participant joined came from the clinical history participants gave. Recovery among Cohort 3 donors was established by two negative PCRs, clearance, or symptom resolution. The specimen was PBMCs or T cells enriched from blood (not recorded which). The clonotype originates from a woman younger than 45 who had recovered from COVID-19.

Here the CDR3 DNA reads TGTGCCAGCAGCCTATCCGGGACTAGCGGTGGTGAGCAGTTCTTC. Its translation: CASSLSGTSGGEQFF. The V gene is TRBV7-9, the J gene TRBJ2-1, with 11 nucleotides matching TRBD2. V trimming: 5 bases; J trimming: 9 bases; junction bases outside the gene matches: 9. This CDR3 is 15 amino acids long. Germline V gene sequence: CDR1 SEHNR, CDR2 FQNEAQ (reference sequence).